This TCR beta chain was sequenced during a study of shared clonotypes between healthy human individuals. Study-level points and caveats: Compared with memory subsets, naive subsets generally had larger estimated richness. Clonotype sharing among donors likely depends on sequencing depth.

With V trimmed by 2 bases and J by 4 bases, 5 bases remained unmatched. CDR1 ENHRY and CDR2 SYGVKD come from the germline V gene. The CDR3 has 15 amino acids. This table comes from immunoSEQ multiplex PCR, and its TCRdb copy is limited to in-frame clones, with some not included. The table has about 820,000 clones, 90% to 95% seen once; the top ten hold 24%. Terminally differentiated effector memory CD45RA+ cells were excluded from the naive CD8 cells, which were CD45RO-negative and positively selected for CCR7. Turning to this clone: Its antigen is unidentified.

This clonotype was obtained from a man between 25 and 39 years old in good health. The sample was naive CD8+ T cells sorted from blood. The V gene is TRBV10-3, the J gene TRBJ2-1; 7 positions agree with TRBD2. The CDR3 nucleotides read TGTGCCATCAGTGAGCCCCTAGCGGAGTACAATGAGCAGTTCTTC. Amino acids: CAISEPLAEYNEQFF.